Listed here is a single T cell receptor (beta chain). TCRdb's table, derived via immunoSEQ multiplex PCR, lists solely in-frame clones and lacks some. Among millions of clones, more than 90% were seen once, and the ten largest hold over 0.12%. This sample was taken from a study of shared clonotypes between healthy human individuals. This CDR3 has 17 amino acids. V shed 1 base and J 0 bases; nucleotides not matched to a gene: 6. The germline V gene encodes CDR1 LGHNA and CDR2 YSLEER. This receptor was obtained from a man between 18 and 35 years old in good health. The chain couples TRBV4-3 to TRBJ1-1; the match to TRBD1 covers 9 bases. Input material: naive CD4+ T cells sorted from blood. This sample's subset: CD45RA+ positively selected. The CDR3 DNA follows: TGCGCCAGCAGCCAAGGGGGGACAGGGAAGATGAACACTGAAGCTTTCTTT. Translating gives CASSQGGTGKMNTEAFF.